Listed below are T cell receptor beta chains from one sample, sequenced in a study of cytomegalovirus exposure and HLA in healthy donors. Profiling relied on immunoSEQ multiplex PCR, and the TCRdb table lists in-frame clones only, not all of them. In the table there are 65,000 to 75,000 clones, roughly 71% of which are singletons. The sequenced sample was PBMCs. The source of these receptors is an older woman in good health and CMV-seropositive. Each CDR3 is given without its conserved first and last residue. D genes are given only for firm matches.

.,TRBV29-1,SVPMGGSGNYGYT
.,TRBV4-1,ASSQDAVNEKLF
.,TRBV5-1,ASSPVGVNEQF
.,TRBV11-3,ASSSLVYEQY
.,TRBV9,ASSVGPLGVTYEQY
.,TRBV5-1,ASSLVGVSYQETQY
.,TRBV7-2,ASSFLRTEAF
.,TRBV6-1,ASSVVEPQH
.,TRBV28,ASSFRTQNTEAF
TRBD2,TRBV7-8,ASTLGGISYEQY
.,TRBV10-3,AISELESGNEQF
TRBD2,TRBV6-4,ASSAERGPQETQY
.,TRBV29-1,SAGQIAYEQY
TRBD2,TRBV5-1,ASSLTTSGAYEQY
.,TRBV29-1,SVDSGNQETQY
.,TRBV4-1,ASSRQGNVNGNTIY
.,TRBV2,ASTDWVNQPQH
.,TRBV11-2,ASSLGAIEKLF
TRBD1,TRBV6-6,ASSPGGAGNTEAF
.,TRBV10-3,AIRMTENTEAF
TRBD1,TRBV29-1,SAPEQGSNEQF
.,TRBV2,ASSGTRLDYGYT
TRBD2,TRBV7-2,ASSYSGYEQY
TRBD1,TRBV5-4,ASSRLDRENTEAF
.,TRBV2,ASSGFRTSDYGYT
.,TRBV20-1,SARGAYEQY
TRBD1,TRBV9,ASSATGSSTEAF
.,TRBV11-2,ASSSGEGLAANEQF
TRBD2,TRBV11-2,ASSLGAGVDTQY
.,TRBV7-9,ASSSGGASNTGELF
.,TRBV9,ASSGLAGEQF
TRBD2,TRBV5-1,ASSPSSGDYEQY
.,TRBV7-9,ASSSGGRDYGYT
.,TRBV27,ASSLTHRRGSLLGNIQY
.,TRBV19,ASRGLSTDTQY
.,TRBV4-1,ASSPQVSYEQY
.,TRBV6-5,ASSYSRRGLSYEQY
.,TRBV5-1,ASSASQLNTEAF
.,TRBV6-5,ASSYSPRSPLH
.,TRBV5-1,ASSPGTWEKRTEAF
.,TRBV27,ASSLTGFTGELF
.,TRBV27,ANWRVYEQY
TRBD2,TRBV5-1,ASSALLAVPSYNEQF
.,TRBV4-1,ASSQVLGKGGELF
.,TRBV2,ASSPGGTEAF
.,TRBV15,ATSKSRGLTEAF